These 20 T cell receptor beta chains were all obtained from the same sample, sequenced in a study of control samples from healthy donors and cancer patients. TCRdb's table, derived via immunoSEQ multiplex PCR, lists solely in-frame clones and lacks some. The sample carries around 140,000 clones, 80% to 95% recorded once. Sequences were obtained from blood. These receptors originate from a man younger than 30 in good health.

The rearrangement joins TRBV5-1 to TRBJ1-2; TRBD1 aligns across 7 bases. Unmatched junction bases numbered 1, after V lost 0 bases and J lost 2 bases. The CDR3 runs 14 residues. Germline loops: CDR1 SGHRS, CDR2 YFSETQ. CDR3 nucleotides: TGCGCCAGCAGCTTGGGGACAGGAAACTATGGCTACACCTTC. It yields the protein CASSLGTGNYGYTF.

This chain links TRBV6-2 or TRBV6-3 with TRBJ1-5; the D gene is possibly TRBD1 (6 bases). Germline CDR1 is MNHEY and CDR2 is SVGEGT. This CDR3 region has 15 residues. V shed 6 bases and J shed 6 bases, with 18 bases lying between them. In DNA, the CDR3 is TGTGCCAGCAGCAGGGGACTCCGATCGGGTCAGCCCCAGCATTTT. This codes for CASSRGLRSGQPQHF.

Here the CDR3 reads CASSYAAEGGYNEQFF. CDR3 sequence (DNA): TGTGCCAGCAGTTACGCGGCGGAAGGGGGTTACAATGAGCAGTTCTTC. The chain links TRBV6-2 or TRBV6-3 to TRBJ2-1, with D perhaps matching TRBD1 (6 bases). Germline values: CDR1 MNHEY, CDR2 SVGEGT. The CDR3 covers 16 residues. V was cut by 2 bases and J by 4 bases, with 15 bases left in between.

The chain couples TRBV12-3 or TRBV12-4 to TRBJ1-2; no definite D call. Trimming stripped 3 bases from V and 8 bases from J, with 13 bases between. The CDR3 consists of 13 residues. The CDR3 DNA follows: TGTGCCAGCAGTTTGCCCGGGATCGGGGGCTACACCTTC. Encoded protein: CASSLPGIGGYTF.

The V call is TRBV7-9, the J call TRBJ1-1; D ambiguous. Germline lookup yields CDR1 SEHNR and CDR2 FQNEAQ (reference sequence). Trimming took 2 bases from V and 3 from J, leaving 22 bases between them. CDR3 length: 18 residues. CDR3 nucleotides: TGTGCCAGCAGCTTACTTCCCATTCCATCAGGAAGATACACTGAAGCTTTCTTT. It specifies CASSLLPIPSGRYTEAFF.

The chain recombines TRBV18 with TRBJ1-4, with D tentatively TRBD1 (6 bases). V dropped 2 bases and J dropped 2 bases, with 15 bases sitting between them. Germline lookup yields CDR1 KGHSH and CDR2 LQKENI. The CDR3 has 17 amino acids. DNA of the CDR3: TGTGCCAGCTCACCAGGAGGGGGGAGGTCGACTAATGAAAAACTGTTTTTT. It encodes CASSPGGGRSTNEKLFF.

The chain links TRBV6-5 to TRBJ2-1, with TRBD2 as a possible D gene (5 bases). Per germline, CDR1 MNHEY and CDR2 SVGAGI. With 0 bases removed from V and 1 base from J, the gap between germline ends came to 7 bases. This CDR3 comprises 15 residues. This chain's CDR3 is CASSYSLASYNEQFF. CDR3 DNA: TGTGCCAGCAGTTACTCCCTAGCTTCCTACAATGAGCAGTTCTTC.

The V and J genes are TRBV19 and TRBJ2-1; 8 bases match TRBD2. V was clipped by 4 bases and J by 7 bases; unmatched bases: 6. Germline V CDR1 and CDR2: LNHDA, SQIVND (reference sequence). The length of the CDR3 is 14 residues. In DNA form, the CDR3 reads TGTGCCAGTAGTAGTTTTAGCGGGACTAATGAGCAGTTCTTC. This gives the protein CASSSFSGTNEQFF. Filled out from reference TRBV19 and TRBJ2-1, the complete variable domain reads DGGITQSPKYLFRKEGQNVTLSCEQNLNHDAMYWYRQDPGQGLRLIYYSQIVNDFQKGDIAEGYSVSREKKESFPLTVTSAQKNPTAFYLCASSSFSGTNEQFFGPGTRLTVL.

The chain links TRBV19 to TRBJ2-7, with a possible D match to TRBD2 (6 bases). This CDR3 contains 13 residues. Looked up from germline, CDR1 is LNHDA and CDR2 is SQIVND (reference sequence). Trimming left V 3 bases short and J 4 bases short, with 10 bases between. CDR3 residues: CASSMVSGYEQYF. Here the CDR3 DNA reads TGTGCCAGTAGTATGGTTAGCGGATACGAGCAGTACTTC. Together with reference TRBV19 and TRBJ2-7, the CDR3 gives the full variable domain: DGGITQSPKYLFRKEGQNVTLSCEQNLNHDAMYWYRQDPGQGLRLIYYSQIVNDFQKGDIAEGYSVSREKKESFPLTVTSAQKNPTAFYLCASSMVSGYEQYFGPGTRLTVT.

The CDR3 protein is CATSDLSRGEQYF. CDR3 in DNA: TGTGCCACCAGTGATTTGAGTCGAGGGGAGCAGTACTTC. V gene TRBV24-1 combines with J gene TRBJ2-7; D might be TRBD2 (5 bases). CDR3 length: 13 amino acids. The V gene's germline CDR1 is KGHDR and CDR2 SFDVKD. V was pared by 0 bases and J by 7 bases, with 9 bases between.

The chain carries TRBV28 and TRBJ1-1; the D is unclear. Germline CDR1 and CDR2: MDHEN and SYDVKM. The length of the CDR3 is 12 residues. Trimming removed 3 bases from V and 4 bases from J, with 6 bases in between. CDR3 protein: CASSFSPTEAFF. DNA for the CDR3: TGTGCCAGCAGTTTTTCCCCCACTGAAGCTTTCTTT.

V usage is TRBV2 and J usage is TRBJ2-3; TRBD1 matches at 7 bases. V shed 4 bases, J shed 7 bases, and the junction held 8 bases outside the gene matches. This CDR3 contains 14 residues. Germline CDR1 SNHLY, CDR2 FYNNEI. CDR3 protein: CASSGRGGTNTQYF. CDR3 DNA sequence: TGTGCCAGCAGTGGTAGAGGGGGCACGAATACGCAGTATTTT.

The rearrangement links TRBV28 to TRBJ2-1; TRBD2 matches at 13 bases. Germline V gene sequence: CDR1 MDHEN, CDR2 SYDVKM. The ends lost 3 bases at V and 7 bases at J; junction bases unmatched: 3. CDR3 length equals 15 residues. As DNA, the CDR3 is TGTGCCAGCAGTTTTTGGGGACTAGCGGGGAATGAGCAGTTCTTC. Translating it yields CASSFWGLAGNEQFF.

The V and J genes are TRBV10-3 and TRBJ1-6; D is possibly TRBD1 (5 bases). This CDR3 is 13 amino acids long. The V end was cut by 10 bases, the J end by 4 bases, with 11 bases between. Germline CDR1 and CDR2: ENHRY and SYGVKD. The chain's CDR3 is CATRARYNSPLHF. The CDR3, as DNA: TGTGCCACCAGGGCCAGGTATAATTCACCCCTCCACTTT.

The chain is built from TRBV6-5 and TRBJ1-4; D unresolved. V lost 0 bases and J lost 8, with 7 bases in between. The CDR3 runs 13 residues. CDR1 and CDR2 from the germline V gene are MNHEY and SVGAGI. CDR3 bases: TGTGCCAGCAGTTACTCGAGAGGGGAAAAACTGTTTTTT. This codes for CASSYSRGEKLFF.

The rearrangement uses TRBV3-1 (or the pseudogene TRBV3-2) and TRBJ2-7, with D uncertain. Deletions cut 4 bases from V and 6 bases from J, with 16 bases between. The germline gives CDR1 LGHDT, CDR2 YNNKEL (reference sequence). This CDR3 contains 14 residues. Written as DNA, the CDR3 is TGTGCCAGCAGCCCCTCTGCATTCTACCCCGAGCAGTACTTC. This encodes CASSPSAFYPEQYF.

The CDR3 region is CASSLGTSEADTQYF. The CDR3 coding sequence is TGCGCCAGCAGCCTAGGGACCTCCGAGGCAGATACGCAGTATTTT. The V call is TRBV5-1, the J call TRBJ2-3; D assignment may be TRBD1 or TRBD2 (5 bases each). Germline CDR1 is SGHRS and CDR2 is YFSETQ. The CDR3 has 15 amino acids. V was shortened by 4 bases and J by 4 bases, with 16 bases between the two germline ends.

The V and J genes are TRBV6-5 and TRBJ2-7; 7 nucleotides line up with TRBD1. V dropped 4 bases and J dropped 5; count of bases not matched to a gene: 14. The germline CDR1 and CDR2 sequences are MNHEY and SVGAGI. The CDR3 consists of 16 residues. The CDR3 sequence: CASSSTDREIVDEQYF. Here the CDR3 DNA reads TGTGCCAGCAGTTCCACCGACAGGGAGATTGTAGACGAGCAGTACTTC.

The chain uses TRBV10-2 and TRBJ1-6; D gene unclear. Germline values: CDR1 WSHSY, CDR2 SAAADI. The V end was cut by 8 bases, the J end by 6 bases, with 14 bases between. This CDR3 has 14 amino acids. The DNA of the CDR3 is TGCGCCAGCGAGGAAGGGAAGGGTAATTCACCCCTCCACTTT. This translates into CASEEGKGNSPLHF.

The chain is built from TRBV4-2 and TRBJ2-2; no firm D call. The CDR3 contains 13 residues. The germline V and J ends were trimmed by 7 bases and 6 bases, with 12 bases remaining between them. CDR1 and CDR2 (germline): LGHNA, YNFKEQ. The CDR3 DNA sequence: TGTGCCAGCACGGTTTCCCTGGCCGGGGAGCTGTTTTTT. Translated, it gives CASTVSLAGELFF.